These T cell receptor beta chains were read from a single sample in a study of cytomegalovirus exposure and HLA in healthy donors. Assay: immunoSEQ multiplex PCR; the TCRdb copy retains only in-frame clones and omits some. The sample includes over 75,000 clones. Input material: PBMCs. These receptor sequences come from a girl aged 5-17 years in good health and CMV-seropositive. CDR3s include the opening cysteine and the closing phenylalanine or tryptophan. The D gene is left open where the match is weak.

D gene,V gene,J gene,CDR3 protein,CDR3 DNA
-,TRBV7-2,TRBJ2-3,CASSFTARGAGRDTQYF,TGTGCCAGCAGCTTTACAGCCCGGGGGGCGGGGAGGGATACGCAGTATTTT
TRBD1,TRBV6-5,TRBJ1-3,CASSRTGTGGNTIYF,TGTGCCAGCAGTCGCACCGGGACAGGGGGAAACACCATATATTTT
TRBD1,TRBV6-1,TRBJ1-2,CASSANRDRAGGYTF,TGTGCCAGCAGTGCTAACCGGGACAGGGCCGGTGGCTACACCTTC
-,TRBV29-1,TRBJ2-5,CSGRAYETQYF,TGCAGCGGGAGGGCTTACGAGACCCAGTACTTC
-,TRBV4-1,TRBJ1-2,CASSQDGGSRTF,TGCGCCAGCAGCCAAGATGGCGGCTCACGAACCTTC
TRBD2,TRBV28,TRBJ2-3,CASSSSGAHTDTQYF,TGTGCCAGCAGTTCTAGCGGGGCTCACACAGATACGCAGTATTTT
-,TRBV6-5,TRBJ1-5,CASSFQSNQPQHF,TGTGCCAGCAGTTTCCAGAGCAATCAGCCCCAGCATTTT
TRBD1,TRBV5-1,TRBJ2-2,CASSSDRGFNTGELFF,TGCGCCAGCAGCTCGGACAGGGGGTTTAACACCGGGGAGCTGTTTTTT
-,TRBV6-1,TRBJ2-1,CASRIDRIDNEQFF,TGTGCCAGCAGGATCGACAGAATCGACAATGAGCAGTTCTTC
TRBD1,TRBV18,TRBJ1-3,CASSPETGTGNTIYF,TGTGCCAGCTCACCAGAGACAGGGACCGGAAACACCATATATTTT
-,TRBV29-1,TRBJ2-7,CSVYDSYEQYF,TGCAGCGTTTACGACAGCTACGAGCAGTACTTC
-,TRBV27,TRBJ2-7,CASSTLDRLYEQYF,TGTGCCAGCAGTACCTTAGACAGGCTCTACGAGCAGTACTTC
-,TRBV28,TRBJ2-5,CASSLDRKETQYF,TGTGCCAGCAGCCTAGACAGAAAAGAGACCCAGTACTTC
-,TRBV2,TRBJ2-1,CASIGAESSYNEQFF,TGTGCCAGCATTGGAGCGGAGAGCTCCTACAATGAGCAGTTCTTC
TRBD2,TRBV4-2,TRBJ2-1,CASSQGVMTSRFHEQFF,TGTGCCAGCAGCCAGGGTGTAATGACTAGCCGTTTCCATGAGCAGTTCTTC
-,TRBV6-5,TRBJ2-7,CASSSIVGGPSYEQYF,TGTGCCAGCAGTTCCATAGTTGGGGGCCCCTCCTACGAGCAGTACTTC
-,TRBV15,TRBJ2-2,CATMYGGGSRELFF,TGTGCCACCATGTACGGGGGAGGCTCTAGGGAGCTGTTTTTT
-,TRBV19,TRBJ1-5,CASSKTDYSNQPQHF,TGTGCCAGTAGTAAGACAGATTATAGCAATCAGCCCCAGCATTTT
-,TRBV7-2,TRBJ2-1,CASSLVTAGNDNEQFF,TGTGCCAGCAGCTTAGTTACCGCGGGGAATGACAATGAGCAGTTCTTC
-,TRBV15,TRBJ1-6,CATSRRQANSPLHF,TGTGCCACCAGCAGGAGACAGGCCAATTCACCCCTCCACTTT
TRBD1,TRBV6-1,TRBJ1-2,CASCPGDRLYGYTF,TGTGCCAGCTGCCCTGGGGACAGGCTGTATGGCTACACCTTC
TRBD1,TRBV9,TRBJ1-1,CASSPPTGESPEAFF,TGTGCCAGCAGCCCACCGACAGGGGAGTCCCCTGAAGCTTTCTTT
-,TRBV6-5,TRBJ1-5,CASSPTGYQPQHF,TGTGCCAGCAGCCCGACAGGATATCAGCCCCAGCATTTT
-,TRBV30,TRBJ1-1,CAWSREDWSTEAFF,TGTGCCTGGAGTCGGGAGGATTGGAGCACTGAAGCTTTCTTT
-,TRBV6-1,TRBJ2-1,CASFTRGADNEQFF,TGTGCCAGCTTTACCCGGGGGGCGGACAATGAGCAGTTCTTC
-,TRBV6-5,TRBJ1-4,CASSSSERGKLFF,TGTGCCAGCAGTTCATCCGAACGGGGGAAACTGTTTTTT
TRBD2,TRBV7-3,TRBJ2-2,CASSPGLAGPGELFF,TGTGCCAGCAGCCCGGGACTAGCGGGGCCCGGGGAGCTGTTTTTT
-,TRBV5-1,TRBJ2-5,CASSYREYPQETQYF,TGCGCCAGCAGCTACAGGGAATATCCTCAAGAGACCCAGTACTTC